The rows below give T cell receptor beta chains drawn from one sample of a study of shared clonotypes between healthy human individuals. Assay: immunoSEQ multiplex PCR; the TCRdb copy retains only in-frame clones and omits some. The sample holds 2 million to 2.5 million clones, 92% seen once. The sequencing sample was made of naive CD4+ T cells from PBMCs. Every receptor here comes from a man aged 18-30 years in good health. Some clones in this sample may be carry-over from other donors' samples. Each CDR3 is given with its conserved first and last residue. D genes are given only for firm matches.

V	D	J	DNA	CDR3
TRBV6-6	NA	TRBJ2-7	TGTGCCAGCAGTTACTCAAGACAGGCTACCTACGAGCAGTACTTC	CASSYSRQATYEQYF
TRBV2	NA	TRBJ2-1	TGTGCCAGCAGTGAAAGGCGGTCCTCCTACAATGAGCAGTTCTTC	CASSERRSSYNEQFF
TRBV6-1	NA	TRBJ1-2	TGTGCCAGCAGTGAAATCGGTTTGCCAGTTGCTAACTATGGCTACACCTTC	CASSEIGLPVANYGYTF
TRBV28	TRBD1	TRBJ2-7	TGTGCCAGCAGTTCTCCGGGGACAGGGGGCCCCTACGAGCAGTACTTC	CASSSPGTGGPYEQYF
TRBV19	TRBD2	TRBJ2-1	TGTGCCAGTAGTTCCAGACTAGCGGGAGCCTACAATGAGCAGTTCTTC	CASSSRLAGAYNEQFF
TRBV5-4	NA	TRBJ1-1	TGTGCCAGCAGCTTTCGGGACGGTCCGTCGGGTGCTTTCTTT	CASSFRDGPSGAFF
TRBV4-1	NA	TRBJ2-5	TGCGCCAGCAGCCGAGGAACAACAGTCCTTGGAGAGACCCAGTACTTC	CASSRGTTVLGETQYF
TRBV5-1	TRBD2	TRBJ2-5	TGCGCCAGCAGCTTGGGACTAGCGGGAGAGGTGACCCAGTACTTC	CASSLGLAGEVTQYF
TRBV13	NA	TRBJ1-2	TGTGCCAGCAGCTTCCTCCAGGCCCACACCTACTATGGCTACACCTTC	CASSFLQAHTYYGYTF
TRBV28	TRBD2	TRBJ2-7	TGTGCCAGCACCCAATTAGCGGGAGTAAATGGCGAGCAGTACTTC	CASTQLAGVNGEQYF
TRBV13	NA	TRBJ2-2	TGTGCCAGCAGCTTAGGCCTACGGGGGAGAGGAACCGGGGAGCTGTTTTTT	CASSLGLRGRGTGELFF
TRBV5-4	NA	TRBJ2-3	TGTGCCAGCAGCTTGGGCAGCCTTCAGGATACGCAGTATTTT	CASSLGSLQDTQYF
TRBV5-4	NA	TRBJ1-2	TGTGCCAGCAGCCTGCCCAACTATGGCTACACCTTC	CASSLPNYGYTF
TRBV5-5	TRBD1	TRBJ2-2	TGTGCCAGCAGCCGATTAAGACAGGGTCCCGGGGAGCTGTTTTTT	CASSRLRQGPGELFF
TRBV11-3	NA	TRBJ1-1	TGTGCCAGCAGCTTTACTATGAACACTGAAGCTTTCTTT	CASSFTMNTEAFF
TRBV30	TRBD1	TRBJ2-7	TGTGCCGGGCACAGGGGACGAGAGAACGAGCAGTACTTC	CAGHRGRENEQYF